The present entry profiles one T cell receptor (beta chain) with its context. Its antigen remains unidentified. CDR3 size: 16 residues. Germline CDR1 KGHSH, CDR2 LQKENI. Trimming took 3 bases from V and 6 from J; bases not matched to a gene: 9. This sample is part of a study of immune cell composition in non-small cell lung cancer. Sequencing was performed with immunoSEQ multiplex PCR; in TCRdb, only in-frame clones are kept and a portion is missing. Among roughly 3,100 clones listed, 84% were seen once. The study's findings and limits: Tumour-reactive clones were not shown to match dominant in vivo tumour clones. Clones >0.5% enriched in tumour were rarer in adenocarcinoma (around 33%) than squamous (75%).

The normal lung sample lay at least 3 cm, and maximally far, from the tumour. The clonotype comes from a human donor with non-small cell lung cancer. The sample consisted of non-adjacent lung tissue. The V and J genes are TRBV18 and TRBJ1-5; 9 nucleotides line up with TRBD1. In nucleotides, the CDR3 is TGTGCCAGCTCACCCCAGGAAGGACAGGGGAGTCAGCCCCAGCATTTT. This sequence encodes CASSPQEGQGSQPQHF.